A selection of T cell receptor beta chains follows, all from one sample in a study of shared clonotypes between healthy human individuals. TCRdb keeps only in-frame clones here, not all; method: immunoSEQ multiplex PCR. The sample has about 480,000 clones, roughly 79% seen once. Input material: PBMCs. Receptor source: a woman aged 40 to 50 in good health. Some clones in this sample may be carry-over from other donors' samples. Each CDR3 is given with its conserved first and last residue. A D gene is named only where the DNA matches it firmly. Rows may omit the clone size; those that give it use once, few, many or a size class.

TRBJ1-1	.	TRBV30	few	CAWTVRIRGVGAFF	TGTGCCTGGACTGTACGGATTAGGGGTGTTGGAGCTTTCTTT
TRBJ1-5	.	TRBV10-2	.	CASRAGYSNQPQHF	TGCGCCAGCAGGGCGGGGTATAGCAATCAGCCCCAGCATTTT
TRBJ2-1	.	TRBV15	.	CATSRGGLRYNEQFF	TGTGCCACCAGCAGAGGTGGGCTCCGGTACAATGAGCAGTTCTTC
TRBJ2-1	TRBD2	TRBV5-6	.	CASSWGLAGAHNEQFF	TGTGCCAGCAGCTGGGGACTAGCGGGTGCCCACAATGAGCAGTTCTTC
TRBJ2-5	.	TRBV5-4	.	CASSRTVQETQYF	TGTGCCAGCAGCAGGACAGTACAAGAGACCCAGTACTTC
TRBJ1-1	TRBD1	TRBV27	.	CASSLSGQGYTEAFF	TGTGCCAGCAGTTTATCGGGACAGGGGTATACTGAAGCTTTCTTT
TRBJ2-1	.	TRBV9	.	CASSVDTSSYNEQFF	TGTGCCAGCAGCGTAGACACTAGCTCCTACAATGAGCAGTTCTTC
TRBJ1-3	.	TRBV19	.	CASSTRMDPRAGGSDTIYF	TGTGCCAGTAGTACCCGTATGGATCCGCGGGCAGGTGGTTCTGACACCATATATTTT
TRBJ1-2	TRBD1	TRBV28	.	CASSLGQINYGYTF	TGTGCCAGCAGTTTGGGACAGATTAACTATGGCTACACCTTC
TRBJ2-5	.	TRBV10-3	once	CAISESGPLGETQYF	TGTGCCATCAGTGAGTCCGGACCTCTAGGGGAGACCCAGTACTTC
TRBJ2-7	TRBD2	TRBV4-2	.	CASSQTLGTSGANYEQYF	TGTGCCAGCAGCCAAACCCTTGGGACTAGCGGGGCCAACTACGAGCAGTACTTC
TRBJ2-1	TRBD2	TRBV5-6	.	CASSSPGLAGSYNEQFF	TGTGCCAGCAGCTCTCCGGGACTAGCGGGGAGTTACAATGAGCAGTTCTTC
TRBJ2-2	TRBD2	TRBV29-1	few	CSSRLAGEGGELFF	TGCAGCTCGCGACTAGCGGGAGAGGGCGGGGAGCTGTTTTTT
TRBJ1-2	.	TRBV14	once	CASSQDGGGRGYTF	TGTGCCAGCAGCCAAGACGGCGGGGGCCGTGGCTACACCTTC
TRBJ2-1	.	TRBV4-1	.	CASSQDGRGPGLSPYNEQFF	TGCGCCAGCAGCCAAGATGGGAGGGGGCCGGGACTATCACCATACAATGAGCAGTTCTTC
TRBJ2-3	.	TRBV7-2	.	CASSSDYTDTQYF	TGTGCCAGCAGCTCGGACTACACAGATACGCAGTATTTT
TRBJ2-3	.	TRBV29-1	.	CSVVEDTQYF	TGCAGCGTTGTCGAAGATACGCAGTATTTT
TRBJ2-6	.	TRBV10-3	.	CAISTVVGANVLTF	TGTGCCATCAGTACAGTAGTTGGGGCCAACGTCCTGACTTTC
TRBJ1-5	TRBD1	TRBV28	.	CASRGDRGHNQPQHF	TGTGCCAGCAGAGGCGACAGGGGGCACAATCAGCCCCAGCATTTT
TRBJ1-2	.	TRBV29-1	.	CSGAVSNYGYTF	TGCAGCGGGGCGGTGTCTAACTATGGCTACACCTTC
TRBJ2-7	.	TRBV4-1	.	CASSDTGLSYEQYF	TGCGCCAGCAGCGACACAGGGCTTTCCTACGAGCAGTACTTC
TRBJ2-1	TRBD2	TRBV27	.	CASTQQLGLENNEQFF	TGTGCCAGCACCCAGCAGCTGGGACTAGAAAACAATGAGCAGTTCTTC
TRBJ2-3	.	TRBV7-2	once	CASSFRLGAGTDTQYF	TGTGCCAGCAGCTTCCGCTTGGGCGCCGGAACAGATACGCAGTATTTT
TRBJ2-7	.	TRBV10-3	.	CAIRQGDEQYF	TGTGCCATCAGGCAGGGTGACGAGCAGTACTTC
TRBJ2-3	TRBD1	TRBV7-9	.	CASSTTGFADTQYF	TGTGCCAGCAGCACGACAGGGTTCGCAGATACGCAGTATTTT
TRBJ2-6	TRBD1	TRBV28	.	CASSSGQLSGANVLTF	TGTGCCAGCAGTTCGGGACAGCTCTCTGGGGCCAACGTCCTGACTTTC
TRBJ2-3	TRBD2	TRBV6-5	.	CASSQRENSDTQYF	TGTGCCAGCAGTCAGCGGGAGAACTCAGATACGCAGTATTTT
TRBJ2-3	.	TRBV7-9	.	CASSFAGGDTQYF	TGTGCCAGCAGCTTCGCTGGGGGAGATACGCAGTATTTT
TRBJ2-7	TRBD2	TRBV19	.	CASSTQAGLNEQYF	TGTGCCAGTAGTACTCAAGCGGGGCTCAACGAGCAGTACTTC
TRBJ2-1	.	TRBV27	.	CASTLGLGGYNEQFF	TGTGCCAGCACCCTAGGACTAGGGGGATACAATGAGCAGTTCTTC
TRBJ1-5	TRBD1	TRBV28	few	CASSLRGQIGQPQHF	TGTGCCAGCAGTTTACGGGGACAGATCGGTCAGCCCCAGCATTTT
TRBJ2-7	TRBD1	TRBV27	once	CASSFRTGGEQYF	TGTGCCAGCAGTTTCCGGACAGGCGGCGAGCAGTACTTC
TRBJ2-5	TRBD2	TRBV7-3	.	CASSPGGRETQYF	TGTGCCAGCAGCCCGGGGGGGAGAGAGACCCAGTACTTC
TRBJ2-1	.	TRBV13	.	CASSLGVPEQFF	TGTGCCAGCAGCCTGGGGGTCCCTGAGCAGTTCTTC
TRBJ2-7	TRBD1	TRBV7-8	.	CASSLNRGEQYF	TGTGCCAGCAGCTTAAACAGGGGCGAGCAGTACTTC
TRBJ1-5	.	TRBV7-9	few	CASSLAGGNQPQHF	TGTGCCAGCAGCTTAGCTGGAGGGAATCAGCCCCAGCATTTT
TRBJ2-7	.	TRBV28	.	CASSPPGAGYEQYF	TGTGCCAGCAGTCCCCCCGGGGCGGGCTACGAGCAGTACTTC
TRBJ2-7	.	TRBV4-2	.	CASSQDLVLSYEQYF	TGTGCCAGCAGCCAAGATCTTGTCCTCTCCTACGAGCAGTACTTC
TRBJ1-5	.	TRBV7-2	many	CASSPRGGSNQPQHF	TGTGCCAGCAGCCCCCGTGGGGGGAGCAATCAGCCCCAGCATTTT
TRBJ2-7	.	TRBV18	.	CASSPDSTYEQYF	TGTGCCAGCTCACCAGACAGCACCTACGAGCAGTACTTC
TRBJ2-3	.	TRBV27	few	CASSRGDIRTDTQYF	TGTGCCAGCAGCCGAGGAGACATCCGCACAGATACGCAGTATTTT
TRBJ1-5	.	TRBV27	.	CASSAFSTGSQPQHF	TGTGCCAGCAGTGCTTTTAGCACAGGGTCCCAGCCCCAGCATTTT